The sample holds a few counts of the clone carrying this T cell receptor beta chain. Its antigen remains unidentified. MiXCR was run by TCRdb on the 5' RACE reads, yielding one entry per CDR3 protein. Found here are 800,000 to 900,000 distinct CDR3 sequences, over 9.5% of them singletons; the top ten hold 0.51%. Germline CDR1 is SQVTM and CDR2 is ANQGSEA. This CDR3 has 13 residues. The germline V and J ends were trimmed by 4 bases and 12 bases, with 16 bases remaining between them. The data originate from a study of CD8 T cells in ankylosing spondylitis. Study-wide findings and caveats: As reported, disease-linked clones showed significant enrichment in matched ankylosing spondylitis synovial fluid. Disease-linked clones bore a CD8+ phenotype and were relatively rare in peripheral blood. It appeared that ankylosing spondylitis blood was characterized by a TCR beta motif of several highly homologous variants.

Sequenced: blood, either unsorted or a sorted T cell fraction (not recorded which). The J gene is TRBJ1-6, the V gene TRBV29-1; possible D gene TRBD1, 5 bases. The clonotype comes from a male donor with ankylosing spondylitis. The CDR3 loop reads CSVAVQGGGPLHF. The CDR3 DNA follows: TGCAGCGTTGCGGTCCAGGGAGGAGGACCCCTCCACTTT.